These 32 T cell receptor beta chains originate from one sample sequenced in a study of cytomegalovirus exposure and HLA in healthy donors. PCR was performed using 60 Vbeta and 13 Jbeta primers. Measured with immunoSEQ multiplex PCR; TCRdb has only the in-frame clones, and not every one. This sample has 75,000 to 90,000 clones, with about 77% found just once. Sample: PBMCs. These receptor sequences come from a man in his forties or fifties in good health and CMV-seronegative.

Here the CDR3 reads CASSPGTDRNTIYF. Written as DNA, the CDR3 is TGTGCCAGCAGTCCAGGGACAGACAGAAACACCATATATTTT. The chain has TRBV27 and TRBJ1-3; 7 bases fit TRBD1. J was trimmed by 5 bases and V by 5 bases; bases with no gene match: 6. There are 14 residues in the CDR3. CDR1 and CDR2 from the germline V gene are MNHEY and SMNVEV (reference sequence).

The rearrangement uses TRBV5-1 and TRBJ2-4; D is undetermined. Germline V gene data show CDR1 as SGHRS and CDR2 as YFSETQ. The CDR3 sequence is 16 residues long. V lost 0 bases to trimming and J lost 0 bases, with 10 bases between them. The CDR3 DNA reads TGCGCCAGCAGCTTGGGTTCTGCACTAGCCAAAAACATTCAGTACTTC. Encoded protein: CASSLGSALAKNIQYF.

The chain employs TRBV4-1 and TRBJ1-1, with TRBD1 matching 9 bases. Germline lookup yields CDR1 MGHRA and CDR2 YSYEKL. This CDR3 has 15 amino acids. Losses at the gene ends were 2 bases for V and 4 bases for J; bases not matched to a gene: 5. This CDR3 reads CASSQLPTGGTEAFF. For the CDR3, the DNA is TGCGCCAGCAGCCAACTGCCGACAGGGGGCACTGAAGCTTTCTTT.

CDR3 nucleotides: TGTGCCAGCAGCGTATCGGGAGCGAGGGCCGGGGAGCTGTTTTTT. Protein: CASSVSGARAGELFF. The chain employs TRBV9 and TRBJ2-2, with a weak D call TRBD2 (6 bases). This CDR3 has 15 amino acids. The germline V gene has CDR1 SGDLS and CDR2 YYNGEE. Trimming left V 1 base short and J 6 bases short, with 13 bases between.

The chain links TRBV7-9 to TRBJ1-2; D remains unclear. Germline V lookup: CDR1 SEHNR, CDR2 FQNEAQ (reference sequence). The V and J ends lost 5 bases and 3 bases respectively, with 7 bases between them. This CDR3 is built from 12 residues. CDR3 sequence: CASSRVDYGYTF. In DNA form, the CDR3 reads TGTGCCAGCAGCCGCGTGGACTATGGCTACACCTTC.

The DNA of the CDR3 is TGTGCCAGCTCTCGACAGACATCCTCCTTGGGCTACACCTTC. As protein: CASSRQTSSLGYTF. The chain has TRBV18 and TRBJ1-2; tentative D call: TRBD1 (5 bases). From germline, CDR1 is KGHSH and CDR2 LQKENI. Trimming stripped 6 bases from V and 8 bases from J, with 19 bases between. This CDR3 is built from 14 residues.

The genes are TRBV14 and TRBJ2-2, with D possibly being TRBD1 (6 bases). CDR1 SGHDN and CDR2 FVKESK come from the germline V gene. This CDR3 contains 13 residues. V lost 5 bases and J lost 4, with 8 bases in between. Written as DNA, the CDR3 is TGTGCCAGCAGCTGGACAGTCACCGGGGAGCTGTTTTTT. Protein product: CASSWTVTGELFF. The full variable domain, with the rest looked up from reference TRBV14 and TRBJ2-2, is EAGVTQFPSHSVIEKGQTVTLRCDPISGHDNLYWYRRVMGKEIKFLLHFVKESKQDESGMPNNRFLAERTGGTYSTLKVQPAELEDSGVYFCASSWTVTGELFFGEGSRLTVL.

The chain carries TRBV18 and TRBJ2-7; D is possibly TRBD1 (5 bases). The CDR3 is made up of 18 amino acids. Germline lookup yields CDR1 KGHSH and CDR2 LQKENI. Trimming took 2 bases from V and 5 from J, leaving 25 bases between them. CDR3 residues: CASSPVLQWVPEGDEQYF. The CDR3 coding sequence is TGTGCCAGCTCACCAGTATTGCAATGGGTCCCGGAAGGGGACGAGCAGTACTTC.

Regarding this clone: A read error may produce the germline difference seen at one junction end. The rearrangement joins TRBV7-8 to TRBJ2-1, with 7 bases that match TRBD1. This CDR3 is built from 12 residues. Germline-derived CDR1 and CDR2 are SGHVS and FQNEAQ. The CDR3 is CASSLAGTVQFF. CDR3 bases: TGTGCCAGCAGCCTAGCAGGGACAGTTCAGTTCTTC.

The chain joins TRBV29-1 to TRBJ1-1, with D perhaps matching TRBD1 (6 bases). This CDR3 spans 13 amino acids. V lost 7 bases, J lost 1 base, and 13 bases lay in between. The germline gives CDR1 SQVTM, CDR2 ANQGSEA. The CDR3 DNA sequence: TGCAGCGCTACGACAGGCCCGAACACTGAAGCTTTCTTT. This encodes CSATTGPNTEAFF.

This clone has a single count. This chain joins TRBV6-4 and TRBJ2-5, with D perhaps TRBD1 (6 bases). The CDR3 spans 13 residues. In germline, CDR1 is MRHNA, CDR2 SNTAGT. V gave up 6 bases and J gave up 4 bases, with 12 bases separating them. CDR3 bases: TGTGCCAGCAGCGGGGACACCGGAGAGACCCAGTACTTC. Translated: CASSGDTGETQYF.

The chain links TRBV27 to TRBJ1-2, with D unclear. This CDR3 is 13 amino acids long. V lost 2 bases and J 1 base, leaving 5 bases between the germline ends. Germline lookup yields CDR1 MNHEY and CDR2 SMNVEV (reference sequence). The CDR3 DNA reads as TGTGCCAGCAGTTTAGAGGGTAACTATGGCTACACCTTC. It translates to CASSLEGNYGYTF.

This clone was counted between two and nine times. The rearrangement joins TRBV5-1 to TRBJ1-2; TRBD1 is a possible D gene (6 bases). Germline loops: CDR1 SGHRS, CDR2 YFSETQ. CDR3 length equals 13 residues. V was pared by 5 bases and J by 3 bases, with 11 bases between. The CDR3 is CASSPDRDYGYTF. The DNA of the CDR3 is TGCGCCAGCAGTCCGGACAGAGACTATGGCTACACCTTC. Combining the CDR3 with reference TRBV5-1 and TRBJ1-2 gives the whole variable domain KAGVTQTPRYLIKTRGQQVTLSCSPISGHRSVSWYQQTPGQGLQFLFEYFSETQRNKGNFPGRFSGRQFSNSRSEMNVSTLELGDSALYLCASSPDRDYGYTFGSGTRLTVV.

This chain links TRBV19 with TRBJ2-3; possibly TRBD1 for D (5 bases). Germline CDR1 and CDR2: LNHDA and SQIVND (reference sequence). This CDR3 region has 16 residues. With 3 bases removed from V and 2 bases from J, the gap between germline ends came to 15 bases. CDR3 DNA: TGTGCCAGTAGTATCGGCTTGACAGCCCCCACAGATACGCAGTATTTT. Translation: CASSIGLTAPTDTQYF.

The chain employs TRBV7-3 and TRBJ1-1, with 8 bases aligning to TRBD1. CDR3 length: 15 residues. V gave up 2 bases and J gave up 2 bases; unmatched junction bases: 4. Germline V gene lookup returns CDR1 SGHTA and CDR2 FQGTGA. Here the CDR3 DNA reads TGTGCCAGCAGCTTAGGGGACAGGATAAACACTGAAGCTTTCTTT. Amino acids: CASSLGDRINTEAFF.

The V and J genes are TRBV6-1 and TRBJ2-1, with 10 bases lining up with TRBD2. Germline V lookup: CDR1 MNHNS, CDR2 SASEGT. The CDR3 totals 15 residues. V shed 1 base, J shed 5 bases, and the junction held 2 bases outside the gene matches. The CDR3 DNA follows: TGTGCCAGCAGTGAAGGAGCGGGGGGGCACAATGAGCAGTTCTTC. This translates into CASSEGAGGHNEQFF.

The chain carries TRBV6-1 and TRBJ2-5; TRBD2 matches at 10 bases. J gave up 0 bases and V 10 bases, and 8 bases lay outside the gene matches. This CDR3 region has 15 residues. The germline V gene has CDR1 MNHNS and CDR2 SASEGT. The CDR3 sequence is CATRPTSGYQETQYF. As DNA, the CDR3 is TGTGCCACTCGGCCGACTAGCGGGTACCAAGAGACCCAGTACTTC.

This chain connects TRBV12-5 to TRBJ1-5; no clear D gene. The germline CDR1 and CDR2 sequences are LGHNT and FRNRAP. Trimming cost V 6 bases and J 5 bases, with 29 bases left between them. The CDR3 is 19 amino acids. The CDR3 spells CASGPGPPGFQPGDQPQHF. DNA of the CDR3: TGTGCTAGTGGCCCTGGGCCACCGGGATTCCAGCCCGGCGATCAGCCCCAGCATTTT.

This clone appeared a single time. V is TRBV5-5 and J is TRBJ2-3; 10 nucleotides align to TRBD2. This CDR3 is 15 amino acids long. Germline V CDR1 and CDR2: SGHKS, YYEKEE (reference sequence). V dropped 3 bases and J dropped 5; count of bases not matched to a gene: 6. CDR3 coding DNA: TGTGCCAGCAGCTCCTCAGCGGGGGGGAAAGATACGCAGTATTTT. Its protein is CASSSSAGGKDTQYF.

The chain's CDR3 is CASSLPGLHNEQFF. For the CDR3, the DNA is TGTGCCAGCAGTCTCCCGGGACTTCACAATGAGCAGTTCTTC. This chain joins TRBV28 and TRBJ2-1, with a tentative D call TRBD2 (6 bases). CDR1 and CDR2 from the germline V gene are MDHEN and SYDVKM. The CDR3 runs 14 residues. The germline V and J ends were trimmed by 5 bases and 5 bases, with 13 bases remaining between them.

This clone came up a few times. The junction does not match germline at one end; this may be a read error. The chain links TRBV4-1 to TRBJ2-5; D is perhaps TRBD2 (6 bases). This CDR3 is built from 14 residues. Germline CDR1 MGHRA, CDR2 YSYEKL. The DNA for the CDR3 is TGTGCCAGCAGCCAAGTCGGAGGGTGGGAGACCCAGTACTTC. The encoded protein is CASSQVGGWETQYF.

The chain joins TRBV15 to TRBJ1-1; tentatively, D is TRBD1 (5 bases). V was trimmed by 1 base and J by 6 bases, leaving 9 bases between them. The V gene's germline CDR1 is LNHNV and CDR2 YYDKDF (reference sequence). This CDR3 is 13 amino acids long. The CDR3 here is CATSRGGDPEAFF. DNA for the CDR3: TGTGCCACCAGCAGAGGCGGGGACCCTGAAGCTTTCTTT.

This clone was recorded at least ten times. This chain uses TRBV27 with TRBJ2-7; 8 bases map to TRBD1. The CDR3 length is 14 residues. The germline V gene has CDR1 MNHEY and CDR2 SMNVEV (reference sequence). V was pared by 3 bases and J by 6 bases, with 7 bases of the junction left unmatched. CDR3 in DNA: TGTGCCAGCAGTTTGGTTCAGGGGGCCGGCGAGCAGTACTTC. The encoded protein is CASSLVQGAGEQYF.

This clone was seen a single time. The gene calls are TRBV6-1 and TRBJ2-3; TRBD2 might be the D (6 bases). Germline values: CDR1 MNHNS, CDR2 SASEGT. V lost 0 bases and J lost 7, with 11 bases in between. The CDR3 has 14 residues. In DNA, the CDR3 is TGTGCCAGCAGTGAAGCGGGGAGGACTCATACGCAGTATTTT. It yields the protein CASSEAGRTHTQYF.

The V gene is TRBV2, the J gene TRBJ2-2; 7 nucleotides match TRBD2. V was pared by 6 bases and J by 7 bases, with 8 bases of the junction left unmatched. This CDR3 contains 14 residues. Germline V lookup: CDR1 SNHLY, CDR2 FYNNEI. CDR3 residues: CASRGGRLDGELFF. In nucleotides, the CDR3 is TGTGCCAGCAGGGGAGGGCGTCTCGACGGGGAGCTGTTTTTT.

This clone has only a few counts. The chain carries TRBV30 and TRBJ2-2, with 9 bases that match TRBD2. CDR1 and CDR2 (germline): GTSNPN, SVGIG (reference sequence). V dropped 5 bases and J dropped 0; count of bases not matched to a gene: 16. The CDR3 is made up of 19 amino acids. This CDR3 reads CAWDSTGLALFANTGELFF. The CDR3 bases are TGTGCCTGGGATTCCACGGGACTAGCTTTGTTCGCGAACACCGGGGAGCTGTTTTTT.

This clone was counted between two and nine times. V usage is TRBV7-3 and J usage is TRBJ1-2; D call uncertain. V was shortened by 2 bases and J by 7 bases, with 17 bases between the two germline ends. Germline V gene data show CDR1 as SGHTA and CDR2 as FQGTGA. The CDR3 consists of 15 residues. CDR3 nucleotide sequence: TGTGCCAGCAGCTTAGTGTCGGGAGGCGCATCTGGCTACACCTTC. Amino acids: CASSLVSGGASGYTF.

This clone was seen only a few times. This chain connects TRBV9 to TRBJ1-2, with D perhaps TRBD1 (5 bases). The CDR3 has 13 amino acids. V shed 4 bases and J shed 2 bases, with 9 bases lying between them. In germline, CDR1 is SGDLS, CDR2 YYNGEE. CDR3 coding DNA: TGTGCCAGCAGCAGCTCAGGGAACTATGGCTACACCTTC. Translation: CASSSSGNYGYTF. Combining the CDR3 with reference TRBV9 and TRBJ1-2 gives the whole variable domain DSGVTQTPKHLITATGQRVTLRCSPRSGDLSVYWYQQSLDQGLQFLIQYYNGEERAKGNILERFSAQQFPDLHSELNLSSLELGDSALYFCASSSSGNYGYTFGSGTRLTVV.

The chain is built from TRBV25-1 and TRBJ1-2; 7 bases line up with TRBD1. This CDR3 is built from 15 residues. After removal of 7 bases from V and 3 bases from J, the junction contained 11 bases not matched to a gene. CDR1 MGHDK and CDR2 SYGVNS come from the germline V gene. DNA for the CDR3: TGTGCCAGCACCTCAGGGGGAACAGGACACTATGGCTACACCTTC. The encoded protein is CASTSGGTGHYGYTF.

The rearrangement joins TRBV7-9 to TRBJ2-1, with 7 bases fitting TRBD1. CDR3 size: 17 residues. The germline CDR1 and CDR2 sequences are SEHNR and FQNEAQ (reference sequence). The J segment lost 9 bases and the V segment lost 4 bases, leaving 18 bases of the junction unmatched. The CDR3 sequence: CASSSPYRQGWNVEQFF. The CDR3 nucleotides are TGTGCCAGCAGCTCGCCCTATAGACAGGGTTGGAACGTTGAGCAGTTCTTC.

The V and J genes are TRBV6-6 and TRBJ2-1; TRBD2 agrees at 8 bases. The CDR3 loop spans 12 amino acids. The V gene end was trimmed by 6 bases and the J gene end by 6 bases; junction bases not matched to a gene: 1. Germline lookup yields CDR1 MNHNY and CDR2 SVGAGI (reference sequence). CDR3 sequence (DNA): TGTGCCAGCAGCGGGGGGGGCAATGAGCAGTTCTTC. It codes for CASSGGGNEQFF.

The chain links TRBV30 to TRBJ2-1; 8 bases align to TRBD2. Germline-derived CDR1 and CDR2 are GTSNPN and SVGIG (reference sequence). The CDR3 covers 14 residues. With 2 bases clipped from V and 4 bases from J, the junction kept 4 bases outside the gene matches. This CDR3 is CAWSFSGEYNEQFF. In DNA, the CDR3 is TGTGCCTGGAGTTTTAGCGGGGAATACAATGAGCAGTTCTTC.